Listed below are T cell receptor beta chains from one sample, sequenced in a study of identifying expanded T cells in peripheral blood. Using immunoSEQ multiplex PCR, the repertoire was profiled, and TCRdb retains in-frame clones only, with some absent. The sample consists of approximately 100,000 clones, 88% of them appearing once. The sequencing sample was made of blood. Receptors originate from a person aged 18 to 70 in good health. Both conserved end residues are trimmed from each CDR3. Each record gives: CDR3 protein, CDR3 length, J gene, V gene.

cdr3_aa: AISDLTSGGTETQY; cdr3_length: 14; j_call: TRBJ2-5; v_call: TRBV10-3
cdr3_aa: ASINSWGSFGTQY; cdr3_length: 13; j_call: TRBJ2-5; v_call: TRBV7-2
cdr3_aa: ASSPLKTYGDEQF; cdr3_length: 13; j_call: TRBJ2-1; v_call: TRBV18
cdr3_aa: ASSVTGGGETQY; cdr3_length: 12; j_call: TRBJ2-5; v_call: TRBV6-1
cdr3_aa: ASSLEPGVANQPQH; cdr3_length: 14; j_call: TRBJ1-5; v_call: TRBV7-8
cdr3_aa: ASSASQAYEQF; cdr3_length: 11; j_call: TRBJ2-1; v_call: TRBV6-1
cdr3_aa: ASSHLIKETQY; cdr3_length: 11; j_call: TRBJ2-5; v_call: TRBV4-1
cdr3_aa: ASSRGSPTETQY; cdr3_length: 12; j_call: TRBJ2-5; v_call: TRBV6-5
cdr3_aa: ASSLDQALHTEAF; cdr3_length: 13; j_call: TRBJ1-1; v_call: TRBV11-2
cdr3_aa: ASSQDREGQPQH; cdr3_length: 12; j_call: TRBJ1-5; v_call: TRBV4-1
cdr3_aa: ASSSQREYGTDTQY; cdr3_length: 14; j_call: TRBJ2-3; v_call: TRBV9
cdr3_aa: ASSPPDRGTDTQY; cdr3_length: 13; j_call: TRBJ2-3; v_call: TRBV18
cdr3_aa: ASSDSRGGFTDTQY; cdr3_length: 14; j_call: TRBJ2-3; v_call: TRBV6-4
cdr3_aa: ASSQGELEADTQY; cdr3_length: 13; j_call: TRBJ2-3; v_call: TRBV4-2
cdr3_aa: SVVLAGGPEQF; cdr3_length: 11; j_call: TRBJ2-1; v_call: TRBV29-1
cdr3_aa: ASSLETWGSDTQY; cdr3_length: 13; j_call: TRBJ2-3; v_call: TRBV7-2
cdr3_aa: ASSLVEGSYNEQF; cdr3_length: 13; j_call: TRBJ2-1; v_call: TRBV5-1
cdr3_aa: ASSVAGGPETQY; cdr3_length: 12; j_call: TRBJ2-5; v_call: TRBV19
cdr3_aa: ASTLLGAGGAGETQY; cdr3_length: 15; j_call: TRBJ2-5; v_call: TRBV7-2
cdr3_aa: ASSLALGYSEQY; cdr3_length: 12; j_call: TRBJ2-7; v_call: TRBV11-2
cdr3_aa: ARSTGGTRGLEQY; cdr3_length: 13; j_call: TRBJ2-7; v_call: TRBV2
cdr3_aa: ASSPGLGVGEQF; cdr3_length: 12; j_call: TRBJ2-1; v_call: TRBV7-3
cdr3_aa: ASSLRATGGGTDTQY; cdr3_length: 15; j_call: TRBJ2-3; v_call: TRBV7-9
cdr3_aa: ASSRIQETQY; cdr3_length: 10; j_call: TRBJ2-5; v_call: TRBV7-6
cdr3_aa: ASSEPLEQY; cdr3_length: 9; j_call: TRBJ2-7; v_call: TRBV2
cdr3_aa: ASSDWGYGIQY; cdr3_length: 11; j_call: TRBJ2-4; v_call: TRBV10-1
cdr3_aa: ASSFRAGNQPQH; cdr3_length: 12; j_call: TRBJ1-5; v_call: TRBV28
cdr3_aa: ASSGTGGHGELF; cdr3_length: 12; j_call: TRBJ2-2; v_call: TRBV9
cdr3_aa: ASNAWGTGSTGELF; cdr3_length: 14; j_call: TRBJ2-2; v_call: TRBV7-8
cdr3_aa: ASSVDGVSETQY; cdr3_length: 12; j_call: TRBJ2-5; v_call: TRBV2
cdr3_aa: ASSLAPNTEAF; cdr3_length: 11; j_call: TRBJ1-1; v_call: TRBV7-2
cdr3_aa: SVAIFNEQF; cdr3_length: 9; j_call: TRBJ2-1; v_call: TRBV20-1
cdr3_aa: ASSVEGLAGVETQY; cdr3_length: 14; j_call: TRBJ2-5; v_call: TRBV9
cdr3_aa: ASRAPIFYEQY; cdr3_length: 11; j_call: TRBJ2-7; v_call: TRBV2
cdr3_aa: ASRPLGGNEQF; cdr3_length: 11; j_call: TRBJ2-1; v_call: TRBV5-6
cdr3_aa: ASSRTGRETQY; cdr3_length: 11; j_call: TRBJ2-5; v_call: TRBV14
cdr3_aa: ASSLARDITDTQY; cdr3_length: 13; j_call: TRBJ2-3; v_call: TRBV5-1
cdr3_aa: ASSSSPVYEQY; cdr3_length: 11; j_call: TRBJ2-7; v_call: TRBV28
cdr3_aa: ARRKTNRGAEAF; cdr3_length: 12; j_call: TRBJ1-1; v_call: TRBV7-5
cdr3_aa: ASSLAGEAGNFYGNEQF; cdr3_length: 17; j_call: TRBJ2-1; v_call: TRBV27
cdr3_aa: ASSLGGVEETQY; cdr3_length: 12; j_call: TRBJ2-5; v_call: TRBV5-1
cdr3_aa: ASSDGPLNTEAF; cdr3_length: 12; j_call: TRBJ1-1; v_call: TRBV6-1
cdr3_aa: ASSIFGRQAF; cdr3_length: 10; j_call: TRBJ2-1; v_call: TRBV19
cdr3_aa: ASREQGFDEQY; cdr3_length: 11; j_call: TRBJ2-7; v_call: TRBV19
cdr3_aa: ASSLAMGVATGNTIY; cdr3_length: 15; j_call: TRBJ1-3; v_call: TRBV5-6
cdr3_aa: ASSDTGTASTDTQY; cdr3_length: 14; j_call: TRBJ2-3; v_call: TRBV19
cdr3_aa: ATTPPASLNTGELF; cdr3_length: 14; j_call: TRBJ2-2; v_call: TRBV19
cdr3_aa: ASSLAQTGLETQY; cdr3_length: 13; j_call: TRBJ2-5; v_call: TRBV11-2
cdr3_aa: ASSLAPRVTEAF; cdr3_length: 12; j_call: TRBJ1-1; v_call: TRBV11-1
cdr3_aa: AISDRVTTDTQY; cdr3_length: 12; j_call: TRBJ2-3; v_call: TRBV10-3
cdr3_aa: ASRPAGTGSYEQY; cdr3_length: 13; j_call: TRBJ2-7; v_call: TRBV28
cdr3_aa: ATEMGQTTDTQY; cdr3_length: 12; j_call: TRBJ2-3; v_call: TRBV6-1
cdr3_aa: ALQVASGNTIY; cdr3_length: 11; j_call: TRBJ1-3; v_call: TRBV30
cdr3_aa: ASSPSQGPASS; cdr3_length: 11; j_call: TRBJ2-4; v_call: TRBV18
cdr3_aa: ASSLIENYGYT; cdr3_length: 11; j_call: TRBJ1-2; v_call: TRBV5-4
cdr3_aa: ASSSGRTYGYT; cdr3_length: 11; j_call: TRBJ1-2; v_call: TRBV7-6
cdr3_aa: ASSSRAAGEQF; cdr3_length: 11; j_call: TRBJ2-1; v_call: TRBV19
cdr3_aa: ASSLGTGELF; cdr3_length: 10; j_call: TRBJ2-2; v_call: TRBV7-7